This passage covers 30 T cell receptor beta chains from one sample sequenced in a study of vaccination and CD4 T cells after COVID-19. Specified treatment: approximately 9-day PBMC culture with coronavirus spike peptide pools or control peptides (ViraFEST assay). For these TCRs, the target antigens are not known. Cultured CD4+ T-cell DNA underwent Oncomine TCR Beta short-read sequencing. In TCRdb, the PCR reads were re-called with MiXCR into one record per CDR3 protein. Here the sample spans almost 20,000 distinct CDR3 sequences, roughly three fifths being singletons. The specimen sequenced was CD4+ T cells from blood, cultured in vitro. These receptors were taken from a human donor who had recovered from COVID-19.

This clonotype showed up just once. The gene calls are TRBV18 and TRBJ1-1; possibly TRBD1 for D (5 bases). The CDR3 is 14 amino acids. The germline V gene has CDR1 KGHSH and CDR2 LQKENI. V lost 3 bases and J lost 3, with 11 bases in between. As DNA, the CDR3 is TGTGCCAGCTCACCTCAGGGAGAGTACACTGAAGCTTTCTTT. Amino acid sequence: CASSPQGEYTEAFF.

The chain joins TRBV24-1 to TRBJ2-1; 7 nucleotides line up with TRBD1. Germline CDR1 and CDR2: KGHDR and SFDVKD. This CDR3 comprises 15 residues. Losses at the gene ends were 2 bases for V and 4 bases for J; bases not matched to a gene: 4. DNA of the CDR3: TGTGCCACCAGTGATTCCGGGACAGCTTACAATGAGCAGTTCTTC. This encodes CATSDSGTAYNEQFF.

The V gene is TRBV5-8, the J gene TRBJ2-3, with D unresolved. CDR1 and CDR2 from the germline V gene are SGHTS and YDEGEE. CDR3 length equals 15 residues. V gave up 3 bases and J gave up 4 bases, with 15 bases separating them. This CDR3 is CASSSLDGTADTQYF. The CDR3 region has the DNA TGTGCCAGCAGCTCCTTGGACGGAACGGCAGATACGCAGTATTTT.

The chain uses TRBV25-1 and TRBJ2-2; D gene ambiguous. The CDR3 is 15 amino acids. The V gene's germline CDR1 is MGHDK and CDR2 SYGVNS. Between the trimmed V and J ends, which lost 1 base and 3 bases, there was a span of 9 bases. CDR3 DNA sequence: TGTGCCAGCAGTGAATTCGTTGGAGACACCGGGGAGCTGTTTTTT. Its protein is CASSEFVGDTGELFF.

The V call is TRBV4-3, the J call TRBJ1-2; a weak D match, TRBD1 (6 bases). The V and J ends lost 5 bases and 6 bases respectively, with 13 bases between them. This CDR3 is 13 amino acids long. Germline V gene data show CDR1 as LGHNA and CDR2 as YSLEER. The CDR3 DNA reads TGCGCCAGCAGCGGTGGGGGCGTCGATGGCTACACCTTC. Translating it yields CASSGGGVDGYTF.

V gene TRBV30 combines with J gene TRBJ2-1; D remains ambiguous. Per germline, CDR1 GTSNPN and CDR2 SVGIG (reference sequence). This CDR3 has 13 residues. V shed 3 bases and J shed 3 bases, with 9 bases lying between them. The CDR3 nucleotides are TGTGCCTGGAGGTTGGGCAGCTACAATGAGCAGTTCTTC. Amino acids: CAWRLGSYNEQFF.

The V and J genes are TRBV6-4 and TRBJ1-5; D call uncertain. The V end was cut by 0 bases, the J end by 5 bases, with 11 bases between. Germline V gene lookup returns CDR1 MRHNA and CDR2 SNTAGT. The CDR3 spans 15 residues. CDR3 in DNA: TGTGCCAGCAGTGACTCGTGGCTCGGCGATCAGCCCCAGCATTTT. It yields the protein CASSDSWLGDQPQHF.

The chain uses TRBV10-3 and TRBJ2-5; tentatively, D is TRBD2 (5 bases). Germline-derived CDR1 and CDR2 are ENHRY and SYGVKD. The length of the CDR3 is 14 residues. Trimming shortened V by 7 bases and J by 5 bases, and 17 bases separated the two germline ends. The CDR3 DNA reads TGTGCCATCAAGGACGTGGAGGACGGGGAGACCCAGTACTTC. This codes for CAIKDVEDGETQYF.

CDR3 nucleotide sequence: TGTGCCAGTAGTATAGGGGACAGGTTTGATTCACCCCTCCACTTT. This gives the protein CASSIGDRFDSPLHF. The chain joins TRBV19 to TRBJ1-6; 8 bases line up with TRBD1. From germline, CDR1 is LNHDA and CDR2 SQIVND (reference sequence). V shed 1 base, J shed 8 bases, and the junction held 4 bases outside the gene matches. The CDR3 spans 15 residues. The complete variable domain, with remaining parts taken from reference TRBV19 and TRBJ1-6, reads DGGITQSPKYLFRKEGQNVTLSCEQNLNHDAMYWYRQDPGQGLRLIYYSQIVNDFQKGDIAEGYSVSREKKESFPLTVTSAQKNPTAFYLCASSIGDRFDSPLHFGNGTRLTVT.

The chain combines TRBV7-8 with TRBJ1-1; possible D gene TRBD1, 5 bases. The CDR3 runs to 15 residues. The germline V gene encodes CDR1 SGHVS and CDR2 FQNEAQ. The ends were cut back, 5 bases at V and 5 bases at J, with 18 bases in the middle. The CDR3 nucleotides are TGTGCCAGCAGCCCCTCCTGGGGGTCGGGAACTGAAGCTTTCTTT. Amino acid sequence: CASSPSWGSGTEAFF.

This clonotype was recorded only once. In nucleotides, the CDR3 is TGTGCCACCAGTGATTTTCCGACGGGGCGCGGAGCTTTCTTT. Amino acids: CATSDFPTGRGAFF. The chain is built from TRBV24-1 and TRBJ1-1; possible D gene TRBD1, 5 bases. Deletions cut 1 base from V and 10 bases from J, with 15 bases between. Germline V gives CDR1 KGHDR, CDR2 SFDVKD. The CDR3 sequence is 14 residues long.

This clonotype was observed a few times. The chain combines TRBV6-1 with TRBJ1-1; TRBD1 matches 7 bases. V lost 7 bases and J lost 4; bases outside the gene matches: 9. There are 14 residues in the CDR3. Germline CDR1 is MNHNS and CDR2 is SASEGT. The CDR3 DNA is TGTGCCAGCACCAGGGACAGAGCTTCCACTGAAGCTTTCTTT. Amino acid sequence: CASTRDRASTEAFF.

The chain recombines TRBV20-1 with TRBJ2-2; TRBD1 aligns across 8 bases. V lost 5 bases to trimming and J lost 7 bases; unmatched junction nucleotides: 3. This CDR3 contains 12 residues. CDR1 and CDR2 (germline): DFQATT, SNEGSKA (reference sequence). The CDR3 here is CSAFGQGGELFF. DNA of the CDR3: TGCAGTGCTTTCGGACAGGGCGGGGAGCTGTTTTTT.

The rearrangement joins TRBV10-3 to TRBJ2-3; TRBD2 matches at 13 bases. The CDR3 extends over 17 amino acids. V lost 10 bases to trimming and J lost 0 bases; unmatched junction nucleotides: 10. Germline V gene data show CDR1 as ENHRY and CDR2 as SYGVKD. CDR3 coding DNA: TGTGCCACCGGTGGGACTAGCGGGGACGCCAGCACAGATACGCAGTATTTT. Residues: CATGGTSGDASTDTQYF.

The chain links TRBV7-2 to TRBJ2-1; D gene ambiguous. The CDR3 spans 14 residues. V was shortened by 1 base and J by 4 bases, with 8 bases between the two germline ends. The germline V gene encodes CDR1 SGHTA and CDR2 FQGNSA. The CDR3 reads CASSLEWTYNEQFF. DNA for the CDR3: TGTGCCAGCAGCTTAGAGTGGACGTACAATGAGCAGTTCTTC.

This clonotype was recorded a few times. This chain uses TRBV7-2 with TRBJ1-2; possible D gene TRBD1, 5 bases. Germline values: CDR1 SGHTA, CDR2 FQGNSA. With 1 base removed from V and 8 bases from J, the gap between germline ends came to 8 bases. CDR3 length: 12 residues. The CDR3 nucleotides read TGTGCCAGCAGCTTAGACAGGAACGGCTACACCTTC. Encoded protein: CASSLDRNGYTF.

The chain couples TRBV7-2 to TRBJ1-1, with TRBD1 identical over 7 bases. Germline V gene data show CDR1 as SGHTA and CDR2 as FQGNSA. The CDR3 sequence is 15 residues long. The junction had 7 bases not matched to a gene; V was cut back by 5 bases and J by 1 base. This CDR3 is CASSPRGQRNTEAFF. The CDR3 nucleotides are TGTGCCAGCAGCCCGCGGGGACAGAGGAACACTGAAGCTTTCTTT. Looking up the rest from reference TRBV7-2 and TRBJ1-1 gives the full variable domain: GAGVSQSPSNKVTEKGKDVELRCDPISGHTALYWYRQSLGQGLEFLIYFQGNSAPDKSGLPSDRFSAERTGGSVSTLTIQRTQQEDSAVYLCASSPRGQRNTEAFFGQGTRLTVV.

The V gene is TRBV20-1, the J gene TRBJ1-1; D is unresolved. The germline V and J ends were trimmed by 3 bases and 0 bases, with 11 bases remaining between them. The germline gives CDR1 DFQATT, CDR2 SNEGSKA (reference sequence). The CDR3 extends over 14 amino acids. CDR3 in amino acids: CSARGRMLNTEAFF. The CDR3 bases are TGCAGTGCTAGGGGCCGGATGTTGAACACTGAAGCTTTCTTT.

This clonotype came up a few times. The CDR3 DNA follows: TGTGCCAGCAGTCCCGGGACAGGTACCAACTATGGCTACACCTTC. It encodes CASSPGTGTNYGYTF. V is TRBV6-1 and J is TRBJ1-2; 8 positions agree with TRBD1. The CDR3 loop spans 15 amino acids. Unmatched junction bases numbered 7, after V lost 5 bases and J lost 2 bases. Germline loops: CDR1 MNHNS, CDR2 SASEGT.

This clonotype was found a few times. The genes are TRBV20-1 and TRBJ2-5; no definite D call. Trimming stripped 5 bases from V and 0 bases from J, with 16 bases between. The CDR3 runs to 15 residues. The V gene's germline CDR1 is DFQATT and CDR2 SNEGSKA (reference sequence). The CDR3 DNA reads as TGCAGTGCTCCCCGTTTATGGACGTACCAAGAGACCCAGTACTTC. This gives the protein CSAPRLWTYQETQYF.

CDR3 loop: CASSLLRGNYGYTF. CDR3 nucleotide sequence: TGTGCCAGCAGCTTGCTAAGAGGGAACTATGGCTACACCTTC. The rearrangement joins TRBV5-8 to TRBJ1-2, with unresolved D. The germline V gene has CDR1 SGHTS and CDR2 YDEGEE. Trimming stripped 1 base from V and 2 bases from J, with 9 bases between. This CDR3 has 14 amino acids. Using reference TRBV5-8 and TRBJ1-2 for the parts outside the CDR3, the full variable domain is EAGVTQSPTHLIKTRGQQATLRCSPISGHTSVYWYQQALGLGLQFLLWYDEGEERNRGNFPPRFSGRQFPNYSSELNVNALELEDSALYLCASSLLRGNYGYTFGSGTRLTVV.

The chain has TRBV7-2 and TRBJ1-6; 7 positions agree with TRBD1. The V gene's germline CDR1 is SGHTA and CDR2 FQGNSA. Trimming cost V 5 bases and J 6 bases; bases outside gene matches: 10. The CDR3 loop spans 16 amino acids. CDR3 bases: TGTGCCAGCAGCCCCCTTACAGGGGCCCTTAATTCACCCCTCCACTTT. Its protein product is CASSPLTGALNSPLHF.

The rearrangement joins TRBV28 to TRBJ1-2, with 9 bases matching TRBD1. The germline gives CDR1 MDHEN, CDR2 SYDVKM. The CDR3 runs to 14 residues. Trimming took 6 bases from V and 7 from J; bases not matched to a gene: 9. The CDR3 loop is CASRQQGAKGGYTF. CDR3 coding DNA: TGTGCCAGCAGACAACAGGGGGCAAAGGGTGGCTACACCTTC.

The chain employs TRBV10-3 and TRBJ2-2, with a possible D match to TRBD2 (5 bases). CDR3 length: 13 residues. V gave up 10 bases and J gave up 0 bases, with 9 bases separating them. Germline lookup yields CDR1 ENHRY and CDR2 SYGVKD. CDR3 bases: TGTGCCACGTGGGGAGCGAACACCGGGGAGCTGTTTTTT. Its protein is CATWGANTGELFF.

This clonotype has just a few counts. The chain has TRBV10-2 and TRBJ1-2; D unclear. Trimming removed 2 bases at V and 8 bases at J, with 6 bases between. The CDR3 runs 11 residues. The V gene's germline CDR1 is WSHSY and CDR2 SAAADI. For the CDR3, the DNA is TGCGCCAGCAGTGAGAGGCGGGGCTACACCTTC. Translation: CASSERRGYTF.

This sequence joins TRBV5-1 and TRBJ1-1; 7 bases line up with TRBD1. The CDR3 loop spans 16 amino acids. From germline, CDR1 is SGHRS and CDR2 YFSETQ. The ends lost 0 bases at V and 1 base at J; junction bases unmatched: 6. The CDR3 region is CASSLALRQGNTEAFF. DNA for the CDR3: TGCGCCAGCAGCTTGGCCCTCCGACAGGGGAACACTGAAGCTTTCTTT.

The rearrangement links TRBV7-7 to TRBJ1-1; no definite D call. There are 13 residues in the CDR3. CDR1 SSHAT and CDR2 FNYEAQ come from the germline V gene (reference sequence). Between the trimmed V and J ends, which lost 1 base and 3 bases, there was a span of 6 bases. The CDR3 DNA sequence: TGTGCCAGCAGCTTAGACAGAGACACTGAAGCTTTCTTT. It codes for CASSLDRDTEAFF.

The CDR3 DNA follows: TGTGCCACCAGTGGCTCGGGACTCTACAATGAGCAGTTCTTC. Translating gives CATSGSGLYNEQFF. J is TRBJ2-1 and V is TRBV24-1; tentatively, D is TRBD2 (6 bases). The CDR3 runs to 14 residues. The V and J ends lost 5 bases and 3 bases respectively, with 10 bases between them. The V gene's germline CDR1 is KGHDR and CDR2 SFDVKD.

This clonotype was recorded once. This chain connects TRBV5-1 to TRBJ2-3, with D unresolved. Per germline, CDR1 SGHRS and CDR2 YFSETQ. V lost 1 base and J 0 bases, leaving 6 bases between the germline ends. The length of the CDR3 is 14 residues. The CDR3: CASSLTGSTDTQYF. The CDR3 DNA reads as TGCGCCAGCAGCTTGACGGGTAGCACAGATACGCAGTATTTT.

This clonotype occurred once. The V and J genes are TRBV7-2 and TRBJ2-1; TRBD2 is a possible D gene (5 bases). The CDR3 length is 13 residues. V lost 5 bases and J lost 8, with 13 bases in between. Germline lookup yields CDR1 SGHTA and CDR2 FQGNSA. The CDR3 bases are TGTGCCAGCAGCCAAACTAGGGCCGATGAGCAGTTCTTC. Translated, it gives CASSQTRADEQFF.